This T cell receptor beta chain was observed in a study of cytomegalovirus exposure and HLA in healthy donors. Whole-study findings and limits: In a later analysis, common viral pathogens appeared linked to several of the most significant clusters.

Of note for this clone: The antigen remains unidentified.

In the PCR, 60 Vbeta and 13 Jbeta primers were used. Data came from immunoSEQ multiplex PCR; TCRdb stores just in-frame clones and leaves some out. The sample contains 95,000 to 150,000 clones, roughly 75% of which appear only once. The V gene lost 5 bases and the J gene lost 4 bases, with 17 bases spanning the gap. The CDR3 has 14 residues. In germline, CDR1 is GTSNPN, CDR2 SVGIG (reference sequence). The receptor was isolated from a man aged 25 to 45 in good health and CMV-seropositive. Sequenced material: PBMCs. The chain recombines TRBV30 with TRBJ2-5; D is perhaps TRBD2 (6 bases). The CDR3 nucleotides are TGTGCCTGGTCCCGCGGGGTTACGGGAGAGACCCAGTACTTC. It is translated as CAWSRGVTGETQYF.